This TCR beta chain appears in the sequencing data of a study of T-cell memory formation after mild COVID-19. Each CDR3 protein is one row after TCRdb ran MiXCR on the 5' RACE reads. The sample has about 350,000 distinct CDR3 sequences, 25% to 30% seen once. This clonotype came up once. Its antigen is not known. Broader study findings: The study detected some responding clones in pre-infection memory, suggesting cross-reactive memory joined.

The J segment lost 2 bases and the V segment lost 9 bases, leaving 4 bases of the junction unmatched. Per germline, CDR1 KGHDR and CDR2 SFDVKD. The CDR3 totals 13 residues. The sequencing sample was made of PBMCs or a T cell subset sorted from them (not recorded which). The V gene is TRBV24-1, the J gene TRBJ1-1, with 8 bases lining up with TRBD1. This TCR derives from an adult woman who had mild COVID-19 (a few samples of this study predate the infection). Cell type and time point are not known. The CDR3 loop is CATVGQGNTEAFF. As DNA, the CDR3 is TGTGCCACCGTCGGACAGGGAAACACTGAAGCTTTCTTT.